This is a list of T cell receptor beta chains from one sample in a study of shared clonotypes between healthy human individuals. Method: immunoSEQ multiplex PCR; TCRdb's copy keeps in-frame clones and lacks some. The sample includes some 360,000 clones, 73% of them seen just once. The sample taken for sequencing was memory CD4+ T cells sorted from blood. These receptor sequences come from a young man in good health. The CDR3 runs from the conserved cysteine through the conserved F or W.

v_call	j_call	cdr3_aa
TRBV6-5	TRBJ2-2	CASNPGGYTGELFF
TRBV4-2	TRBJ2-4	CASSQDWDGDNIQYF
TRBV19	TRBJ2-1	CASSFLAGAYNEQFF
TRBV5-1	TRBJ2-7	CASSVAGVRYEQYF
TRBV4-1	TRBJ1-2	CASSPLLVGGRNFGYTF
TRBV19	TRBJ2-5	CASSAGGFGTQYF
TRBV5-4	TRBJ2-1	CASSLLVNEQFF
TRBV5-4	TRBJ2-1	CASSSDYGEQFF
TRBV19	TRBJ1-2	CASSVQGGSSYTF
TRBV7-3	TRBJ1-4	CASSPRVEKLFF
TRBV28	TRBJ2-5	CASSLLQETQYF
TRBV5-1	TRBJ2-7	CASSFPGQGAKEQYF
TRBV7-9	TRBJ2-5	CASSLAPGQGWGETQYF
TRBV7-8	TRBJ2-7	CASSLDGTSGTSYEQYF
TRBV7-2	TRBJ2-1	CASSLIWGGGNEQFF
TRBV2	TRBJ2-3	CASTPYRADTQYF
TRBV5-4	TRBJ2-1	CTSSLARSEQFF
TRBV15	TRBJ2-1	CATSRDAVNEQFF
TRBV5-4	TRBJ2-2	CASSEAQGISGELFF
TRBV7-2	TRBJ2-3	CASSPFLAGALADTQYF
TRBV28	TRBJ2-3	CASSRRSGGGADTQYF
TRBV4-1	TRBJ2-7	CASSQAALGPIYEQYF
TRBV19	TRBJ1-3	CASSRRVGNTIYF
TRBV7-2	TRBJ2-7	CASSSWGSPSYEQYF
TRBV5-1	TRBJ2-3	CASSLNLPTNTDTQYF
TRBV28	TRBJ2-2	CASSLRFKSGELFF
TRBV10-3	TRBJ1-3	CAIRDPTGESGNTIYF